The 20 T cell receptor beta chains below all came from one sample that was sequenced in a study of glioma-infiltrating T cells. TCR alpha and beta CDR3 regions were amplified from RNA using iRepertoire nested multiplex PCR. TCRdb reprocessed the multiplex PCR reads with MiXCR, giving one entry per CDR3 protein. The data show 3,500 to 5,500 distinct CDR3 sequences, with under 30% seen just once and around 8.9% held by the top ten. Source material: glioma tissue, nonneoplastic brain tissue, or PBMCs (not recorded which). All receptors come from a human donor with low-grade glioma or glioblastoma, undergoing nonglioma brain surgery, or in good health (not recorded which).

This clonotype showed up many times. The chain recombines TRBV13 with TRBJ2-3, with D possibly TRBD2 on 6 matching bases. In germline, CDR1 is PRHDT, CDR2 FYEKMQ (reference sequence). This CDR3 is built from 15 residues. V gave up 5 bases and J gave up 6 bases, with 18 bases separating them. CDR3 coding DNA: TGTGCCAGCAGCGTATCCGGGACTGTCCAGGATACGCAGTATTTT. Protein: CASSVSGTVQDTQYF.

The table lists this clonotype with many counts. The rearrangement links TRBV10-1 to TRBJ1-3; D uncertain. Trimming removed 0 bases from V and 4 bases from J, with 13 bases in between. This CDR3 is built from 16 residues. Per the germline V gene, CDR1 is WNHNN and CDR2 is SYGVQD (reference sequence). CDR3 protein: CASSESPDPSGNTIYF. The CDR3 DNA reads TGCGCCAGCAGTGAGTCCCCGGACCCGTCGGGAAACACCATATATTTT.

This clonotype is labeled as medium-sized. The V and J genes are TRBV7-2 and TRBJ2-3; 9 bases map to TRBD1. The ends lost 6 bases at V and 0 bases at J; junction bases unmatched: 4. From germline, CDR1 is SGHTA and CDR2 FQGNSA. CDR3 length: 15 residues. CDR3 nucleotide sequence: TGTGCCAGCAGGGGGGGGACAGGGAGCACAGATACGCAGTATTTT. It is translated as CASRGGTGSTDTQYF.

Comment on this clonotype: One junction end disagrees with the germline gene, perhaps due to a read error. This chain's CDR3 is CARSLGHSGVGENEQFF. The CDR3 DNA sequence: TGTGCCAGGAGTTTAGGACATAGCGGGGTTGGGGAAAATGAGCAGTTCTTC. The V call is TRBV12-3 or TRBV12-4, the J call TRBJ2-1; 8 bases are shared with TRBD2. The CDR3 has 17 residues.

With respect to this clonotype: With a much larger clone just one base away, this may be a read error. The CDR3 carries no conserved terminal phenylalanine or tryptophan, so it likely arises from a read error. DNA of the CDR3: TGTGCCAGCAGTTCACCTTCGGGACAGATGAACACTGAAGCTTTCTCT. Encoded protein: CASSSPSGQMNTEAFS. This chain links TRBV12-3 or TRBV12-4 with TRBJ1-1, with 7 bases identical to TRBD1. Trimming took 4 bases from V and 0 from J; bases not matched to a gene: 8. There are 16 residues in the CDR3.

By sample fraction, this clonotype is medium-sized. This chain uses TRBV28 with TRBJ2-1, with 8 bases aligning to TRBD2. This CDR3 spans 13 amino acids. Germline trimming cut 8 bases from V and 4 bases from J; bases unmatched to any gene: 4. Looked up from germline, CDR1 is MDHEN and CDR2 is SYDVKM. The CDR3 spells CASGASGYNEQFF. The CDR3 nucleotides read TGTGCCAGCGGGGCTAGCGGGTACAATGAGCAGTTCTTC.

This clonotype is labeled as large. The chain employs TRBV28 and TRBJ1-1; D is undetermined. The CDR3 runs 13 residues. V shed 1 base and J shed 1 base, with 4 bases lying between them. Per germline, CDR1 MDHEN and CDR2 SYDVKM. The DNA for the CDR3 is TGTGCCAGCAGTTTATCCGAGAACACTGAAGCTTTCTTT. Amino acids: CASSLSENTEAFF. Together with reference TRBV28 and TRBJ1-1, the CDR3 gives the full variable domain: DVKVTQSSRYLVKRTGEKVFLECVQDMDHENMFWYRQDPGLGLRLIYFSYDVKMKEKGDIPEGYSVSREKKERFSLILESASTNQTSMYLCASSLSENTEAFFGQGTRLTVV.

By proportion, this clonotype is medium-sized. The CDR3 nucleotides read TGTGCCAGCAGTGAAGCTGTCGATCTCACAGATACGCAGTATTTT. It encodes CASSEAVDLTDTQYF. V gene TRBV2 combines with J gene TRBJ2-3; D unresolved. The V end was cut by 0 bases, the J end by 2 bases, with 9 bases between. The CDR3 runs to 15 residues. Per the germline V gene, CDR1 is SNHLY and CDR2 is FYNNEI.

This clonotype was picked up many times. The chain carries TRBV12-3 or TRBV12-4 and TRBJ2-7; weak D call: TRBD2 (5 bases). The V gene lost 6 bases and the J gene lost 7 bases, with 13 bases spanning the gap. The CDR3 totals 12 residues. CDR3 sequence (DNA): TGTGCCAGCAGACCAAACGGGGTAGAGCAGTACTTC. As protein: CASRPNGVEQYF.

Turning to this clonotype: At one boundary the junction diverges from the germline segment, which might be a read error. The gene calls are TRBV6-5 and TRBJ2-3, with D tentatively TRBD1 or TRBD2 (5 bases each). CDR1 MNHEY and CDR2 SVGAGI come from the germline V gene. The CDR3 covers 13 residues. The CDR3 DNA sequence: TGTGCCAACAGATCGGGGCTAACGGATACGCAGTATTTC. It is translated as CANRSGLTDTQYF.

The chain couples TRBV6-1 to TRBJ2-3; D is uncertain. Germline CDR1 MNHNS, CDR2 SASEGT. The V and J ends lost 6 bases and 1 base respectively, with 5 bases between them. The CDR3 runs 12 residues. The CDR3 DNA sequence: TGTGCCAGCAGATCGGGCACAGATACGCAGTATTTT. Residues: CASRSGTDTQYF.

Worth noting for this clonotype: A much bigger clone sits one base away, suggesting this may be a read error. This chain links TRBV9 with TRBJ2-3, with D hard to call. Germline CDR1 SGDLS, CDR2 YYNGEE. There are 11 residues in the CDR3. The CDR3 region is CVSSQGHTQYF. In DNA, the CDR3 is TGTGTCAGCAGTCAAGGCCATACGCAGTATTTT.

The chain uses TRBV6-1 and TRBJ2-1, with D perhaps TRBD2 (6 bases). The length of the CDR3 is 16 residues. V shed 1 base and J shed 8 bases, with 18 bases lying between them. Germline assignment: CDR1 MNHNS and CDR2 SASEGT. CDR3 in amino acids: CASSEGLGLASHEQFF. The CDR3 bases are TGTGCCAGCAGTGAAGGGCTGGGGCTAGCGTCCCATGAGCAGTTCTTC.

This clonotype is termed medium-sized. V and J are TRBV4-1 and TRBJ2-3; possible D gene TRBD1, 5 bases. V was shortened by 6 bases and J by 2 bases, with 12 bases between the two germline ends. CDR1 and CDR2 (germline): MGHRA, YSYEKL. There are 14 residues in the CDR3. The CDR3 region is CASRTATDTDTQYF. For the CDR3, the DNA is TGCGCCAGCAGGACAGCTACCGACACAGATACGCAGTATTTT.

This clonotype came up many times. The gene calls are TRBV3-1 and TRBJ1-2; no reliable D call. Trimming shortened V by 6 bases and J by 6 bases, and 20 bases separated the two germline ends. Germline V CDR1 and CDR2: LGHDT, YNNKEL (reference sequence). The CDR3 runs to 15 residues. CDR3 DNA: TGTGCCAGCAGTCAATACAGTTGGTCCGGGGATGGCTACACCTTC. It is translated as CASSQYSWSGDGYTF.

CDR3 amino acids: CASSSFRTGSTDTQYF. The CDR3 DNA is TGTGCCAGCAGCTCATTTAGGACAGGGAGCACAGATACGCAGTATTTT. The chain links TRBV11-2 to TRBJ2-3, with 8 bases identical to TRBD1. Germline lookup yields CDR1 SGHAT and CDR2 FQNNGV. CDR3 length: 16 residues. The V segment lost 4 bases and the J segment 0 bases; nucleotides outside the gene matches: 6.

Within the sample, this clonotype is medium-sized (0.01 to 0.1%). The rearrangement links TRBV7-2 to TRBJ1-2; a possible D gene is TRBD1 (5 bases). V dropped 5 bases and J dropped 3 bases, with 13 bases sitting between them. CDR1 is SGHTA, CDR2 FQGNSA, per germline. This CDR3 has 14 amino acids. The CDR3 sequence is CASSRRGLYYGYTF. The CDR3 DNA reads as TGTGCCAGCAGCCGACGGGGACTTTACTATGGCTACACCTTC.

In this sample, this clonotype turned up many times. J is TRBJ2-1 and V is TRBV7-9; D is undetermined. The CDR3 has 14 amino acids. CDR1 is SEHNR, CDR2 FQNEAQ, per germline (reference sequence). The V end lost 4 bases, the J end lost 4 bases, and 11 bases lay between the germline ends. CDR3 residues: CASSSPGGYNEQFF. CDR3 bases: TGTGCCAGCAGCTCACCGGGCGGATACAATGAGCAGTTCTTC. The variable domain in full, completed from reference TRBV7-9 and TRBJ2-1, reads DTGVSQNPRHKITKRGQNVTFRCDPISEHNRLYWYRQTLGQGPEFLTYFQNEAQLEKSRLLSDRFSAERPKGSFSTLEIQRTEQGDSAMYLCASSSPGGYNEQFFGPGTRLTVL.

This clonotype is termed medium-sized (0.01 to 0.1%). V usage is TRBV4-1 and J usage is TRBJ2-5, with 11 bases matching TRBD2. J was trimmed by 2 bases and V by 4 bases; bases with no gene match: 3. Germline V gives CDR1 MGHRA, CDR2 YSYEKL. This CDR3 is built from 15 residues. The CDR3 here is CASSPRLAGQETQYF. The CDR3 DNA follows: TGCGCCAGCAGCCCTCGACTAGCGGGGCAAGAGACCCAGTACTTC.

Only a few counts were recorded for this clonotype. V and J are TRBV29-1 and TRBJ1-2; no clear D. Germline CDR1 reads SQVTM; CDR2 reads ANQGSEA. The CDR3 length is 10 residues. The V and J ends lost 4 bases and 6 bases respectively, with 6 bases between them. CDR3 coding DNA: TGCAGCGTTGGGACTGATGGCTACACCTTC. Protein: CSVGTDGYTF.